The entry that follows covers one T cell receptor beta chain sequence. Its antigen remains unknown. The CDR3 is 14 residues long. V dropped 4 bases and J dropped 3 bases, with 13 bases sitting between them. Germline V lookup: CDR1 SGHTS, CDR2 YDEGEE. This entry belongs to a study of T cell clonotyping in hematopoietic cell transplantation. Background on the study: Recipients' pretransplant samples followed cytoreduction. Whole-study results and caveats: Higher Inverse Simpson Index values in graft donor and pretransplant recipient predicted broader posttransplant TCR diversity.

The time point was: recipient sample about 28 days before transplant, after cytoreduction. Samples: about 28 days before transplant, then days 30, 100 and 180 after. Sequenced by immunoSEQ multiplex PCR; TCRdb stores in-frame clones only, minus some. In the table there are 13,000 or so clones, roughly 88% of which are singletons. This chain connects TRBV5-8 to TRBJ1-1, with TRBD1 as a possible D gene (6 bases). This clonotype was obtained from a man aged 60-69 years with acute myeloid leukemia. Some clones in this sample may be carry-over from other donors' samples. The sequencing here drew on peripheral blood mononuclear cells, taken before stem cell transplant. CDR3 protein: CASSPRGGHTEAFF. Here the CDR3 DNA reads TGTGCCAGCAGCCCCAGGGGAGGACACACTGAAGCTTTCTTT.